This T cell receptor beta chain was profiled in a study of PD-L1 blockade in urothelial cancer. The wider study: The authors examined blood 3 weeks (second dose) and 6 weeks after treatment start. Specimens of blood held a median count of 141,255 T cells.

Study observations and caveats: Prediction of better survival came from below-median pretreatment blood TCR clonality.

Details on this clone: No antigen is known for it.

V was clipped by 4 bases and J by 6 bases, with 17 bases between them. Germline V gene sequence: CDR1 SGHNT, CDR2 YYREEE (reference sequence). The CDR3 extends over 15 amino acids. The time point was: peripheral blood 6 weeks after treatment start. Added to each PCR by spiking were synthetic TCR analog templates. Measured with immunoSEQ multiplex PCR; TCRdb has only the in-frame clones, and not every one. The sample holds around 30,000 clones, around four fifths seen once. The TCR originated in a man aged 65 to 79 with urothelial cancer. V is TRBV5-4 and J is TRBJ2-1; D is perhaps TRBD1 (6 bases). This specimen was PBMCs, taken around atezolizumab (anti-PD-L1) treatment. The CDR3 is CASSPGTTPFNEQFF. As DNA, the CDR3 is TGTGCCAGCAGCCCCGGGACAACCCCTTTCAATGAGCAGTTCTTC.